This TCR beta chain was obtained from a study of blood T cell repertoires in COVID-19. V was cut by 7 bases and J by 10 bases, with 16 bases left in between. This CDR3 spans 12 amino acids. The V gene's germline CDR1 is SNHLY and CDR2 FYNNEI. As processed by the authors: Using reference gene primer amplification, nucleated cell counts were estimated. Only in-frame clones appear in the TCRdb table, and some are missing; sequencing was by immunoSEQ multiplex PCR. V and J calls and clone size are copied from that table; D and trimming were computed from the DNA. The table includes hundreds of thousands of clones, about nine tenths detected once. Seattle patients were enrolled while actively infected and followed longitudinally.

Material: peripheral blood. The sequence came from a woman in her seventies with COVID-19, enrolled during active disease. The chain combines TRBV2 with TRBJ1-1; D might be TRBD1 (6 bases). The DNA of the CDR3 is TGTGCCAGCACGAACAGGGTGGGTGTAGCTTTCTTT. Translated, it gives CASTNRVGVAFF.